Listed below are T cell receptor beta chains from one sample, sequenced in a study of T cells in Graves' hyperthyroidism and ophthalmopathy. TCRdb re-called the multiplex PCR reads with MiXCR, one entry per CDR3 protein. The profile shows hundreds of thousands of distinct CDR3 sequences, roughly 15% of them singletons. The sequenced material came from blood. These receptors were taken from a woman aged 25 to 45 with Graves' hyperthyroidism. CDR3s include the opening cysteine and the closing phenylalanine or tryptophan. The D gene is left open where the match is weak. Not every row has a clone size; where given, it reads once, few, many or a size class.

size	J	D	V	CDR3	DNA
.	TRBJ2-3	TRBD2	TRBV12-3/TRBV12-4	CASTSLGSGKRADTQYF	TGTGCCAGCACCTCCTTGGGTAGCGGGAAAAGGGCAGATACGCAGTATTTT
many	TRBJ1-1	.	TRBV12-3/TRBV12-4	CASSPPEGHRGTEAFF	TGTGCCAGCAGTCCCCCCGAGGGGCATAGGGGAACTGAAGCTTTCTTT
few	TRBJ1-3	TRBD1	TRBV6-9	CASSSLGTGYGNTIYF	TGTGCCAGCAGTTCGCTCGGGACAGGCTACGGAAACACCATATATTTT
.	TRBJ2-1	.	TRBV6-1	CASSSWGVYNEQFF	TGTGCCAGCAGCTCTTGGGGGGTCTACAATGAGCAGTTCTTC
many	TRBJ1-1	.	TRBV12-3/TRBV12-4	CASSLQVILNTEAFF	TGTGCCAGCAGTTTGCAAGTCATCTTGAACACTGAAGCTTTCTTT
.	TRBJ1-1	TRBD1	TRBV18	CASSDLGQLNTEAFF	TGTGCCAGCTCAGATCTGGGACAGCTGAACACTGAAGCTTTCTTT
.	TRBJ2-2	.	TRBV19	CASLDRMYGELFF	TGTGCCAGTCTCGACCGGATGTATGGGGAGCTGTTTTTT
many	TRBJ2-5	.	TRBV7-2	CASKRGPQETQYF	TGTGCCAGCAAAAGGGGCCCCCAAGAGACCCAGTACTTC
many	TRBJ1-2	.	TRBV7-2	CASVTGSNYGYTF	TGTGCCAGCGTCACAGGTTCCAACTATGGCTACACCTTC
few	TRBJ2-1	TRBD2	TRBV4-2	CASSQDWSSGIEQFF	TGTGCCAGCAGCCAAGATTGGTCTAGCGGGATCGAGCAGTTCTTC
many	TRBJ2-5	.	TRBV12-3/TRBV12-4	CASSLGDGAGPRSGTQYF	TGTGCCAGCAGTTTGGGTGACGGGGCGGGGCCAAGATCAGGGACCCAGTACTTC
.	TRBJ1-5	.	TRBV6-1	CASSPGAYSAPQHF	TGTGCCAGCAGTCCAGGGGCTTATAGCGCTCCCCAGCATTTT
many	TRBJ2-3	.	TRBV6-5	CASSYSRGSTDTQYF	TGTGCCAGCAGTTACTCAAGGGGATCCACAGATACGCAGTATTTT